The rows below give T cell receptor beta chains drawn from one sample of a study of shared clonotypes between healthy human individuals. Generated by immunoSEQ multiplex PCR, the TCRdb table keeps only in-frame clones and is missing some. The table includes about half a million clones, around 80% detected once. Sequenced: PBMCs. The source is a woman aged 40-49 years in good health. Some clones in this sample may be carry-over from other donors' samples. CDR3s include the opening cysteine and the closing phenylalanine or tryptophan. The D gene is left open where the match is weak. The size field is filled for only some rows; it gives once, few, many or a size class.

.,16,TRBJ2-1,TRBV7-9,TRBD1,CASSPHPGQGRGEQFF
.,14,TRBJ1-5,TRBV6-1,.,CASTGIGGNQPQHF
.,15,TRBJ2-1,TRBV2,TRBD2,CASSVERERGGEQFF
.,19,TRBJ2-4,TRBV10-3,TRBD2,CAISPGGGLAGVTDNIQYF
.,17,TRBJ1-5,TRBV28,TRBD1,CASSPISGDRGLQPQHF
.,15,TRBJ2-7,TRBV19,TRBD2,CASKAQGSGNYEQYF
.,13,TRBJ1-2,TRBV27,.,CASSSRGAGGYTF
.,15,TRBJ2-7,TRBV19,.,CASSPRILSSYEQYF
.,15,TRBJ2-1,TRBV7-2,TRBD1,CASSLGTGSYNEQFF
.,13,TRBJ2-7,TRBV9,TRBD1,CASSIGQGSEQYF
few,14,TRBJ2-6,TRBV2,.,CASTQGTGANVLTF
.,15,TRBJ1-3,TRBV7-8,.,CASSFNRESGNTIYF
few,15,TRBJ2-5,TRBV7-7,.,CASSLASAEGETQYF
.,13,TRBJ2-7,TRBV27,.,CASSPRISYEQYF
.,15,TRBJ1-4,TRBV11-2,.,CASSLAHRVEEKLFF
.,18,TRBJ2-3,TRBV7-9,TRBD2,CASSLAAWTSGSPDTQYF
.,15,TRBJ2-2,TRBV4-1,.,CASSPQQGNTGELFF
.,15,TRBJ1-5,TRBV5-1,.,CASSLEGGHGQPQHF
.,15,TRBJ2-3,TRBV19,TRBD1,CASSTHGQGADTQYF
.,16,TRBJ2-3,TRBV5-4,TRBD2,CASSSASGRSTDTQYF